The 24 T cell receptor beta chains listed next were all sequenced from one sample in a study of beta chain features in type 1 diabetes. Expressed TCRB transcripts were sequenced because the isolated RNA had all been reverse transcribed beforehand. Method: immunoSEQ multiplex PCR; TCRdb's copy keeps in-frame clones and lacks some. The table includes 900,000 or so clones, around a sixth detected once. The specimen was naive CD4+ T cells from blood. These receptors all come from a woman younger than 30 in good health.

The J gene is TRBJ2-2, the V gene TRBV27, with 10 bases identical to TRBD1. Losses at the gene ends were 5 bases for V and 5 bases for J; bases not matched to a gene: 11. The CDR3 is 17 residues long. Germline V CDR1 and CDR2: MNHEY, SMNVEV (reference sequence). The CDR3 bases are TGTGCCAGCAGTAGGGACAGGGGCCCACCGTGGACCGGGGAGCTGTTTTTT. It encodes CASSRDRGPPWTGELFF.

There are a few counts of this clone. J is TRBJ1-5 and V is TRBV18; D is ambiguous. Germline V lookup: CDR1 KGHSH, CDR2 LQKENI. V was cut by 3 bases and J by 7 bases, with 7 bases left in between. The CDR3 is 12 residues long. In nucleotides, the CDR3 is TGTGCCAGCTCACCGCCTCACCAGCCCCAGCATTTT. It is translated as CASSPPHQPQHF.

The V call is TRBV5-1, the J call TRBJ2-7; maybe TRBD2 (5 bases). The germline CDR1 and CDR2 sequences are SGHRS and YFSETQ. V was clipped by 2 bases and J by 7 bases, with 10 bases between them. This CDR3 is 12 amino acids long. CDR3 nucleotide sequence: TGCGCCAGCAGCTTCCCGGCGGGTGAGCAGTACTTC. Its protein product is CASSFPAGEQYF.

V gene TRBV6-5 combines with J gene TRBJ2-7; maybe TRBD1 (5 bases). This CDR3 is built from 14 residues. Germline V gene lookup returns CDR1 MNHEY and CDR2 SVGAGI. Trimming removed 4 bases from V and 0 bases from J, with 10 bases in between. CDR3 loop: CASSSFRGSYEQYF. The CDR3, as DNA: TGTGCCAGCAGTTCTTTTAGGGGCTCCTACGAGCAGTACTTC.

This chain connects TRBV4-2 to TRBJ1-1; D remains ambiguous. Germline loops: CDR1 LGHNA, CDR2 YNFKEQ. Deletions cut 6 bases from V and 1 base from J, with 12 bases between. The CDR3 totals 14 residues. This CDR3 is CASRRQQENTEAFF. The CDR3 DNA is TGTGCCAGCAGGCGCCAACAAGAGAACACTGAAGCTTTCTTT.

This clone was found a few times. The chain has TRBV6-7 and TRBJ2-7; D is possibly TRBD1 (6 bases). TRBV6-7 has ORF status, its function being uncertain. CDR3 length: 14 amino acids. V dropped 7 bases and J dropped 7 bases, with 20 bases sitting between them. CDR3 DNA: TGTGCCAGCAAACAGGACAGCCCCCTGTGTGAGCAGTACTTC. Translating gives CASKQDSPLCEQYF.

This clone was detected only a few times. As DNA, the CDR3 is TGTGCCAGCTCACCCCAGGAGTCCAATCAGCCCCAGCATTTT. Translating gives CASSPQESNQPQHF. The rearrangement links TRBV18 to TRBJ1-5; D uncertain. Germline V lookup: CDR1 KGHSH, CDR2 LQKENI. This CDR3 comprises 14 residues. The V end lost 3 bases, the J end lost 3 bases, and 9 bases lay between the germline ends.

This chain connects TRBV10-3 to TRBJ2-2, with TRBD1 identical over 9 bases. The J segment lost 2 bases and the V segment lost 6 bases, leaving 4 bases of the junction unmatched. The CDR3 is 15 residues long. Germline CDR1 and CDR2: ENHRY and SYGVKD. CDR3: CAISDRGSNTGELFF. CDR3 nucleotide sequence: TGTGCCATCAGCGACAGGGGGTCAAACACCGGGGAGCTGTTTTTT.

This clone was observed a handful of times. The chain couples TRBV7-9 to TRBJ2-7; 7 bases are a match to TRBD1. The CDR3 is 16 residues long. Germline V gives CDR1 SEHNR, CDR2 FQNEAQ (reference sequence). V gave up 5 bases and J gave up 4 bases; unmatched junction bases: 14. CDR3 coding DNA: TGTGCCAGCAGCCCCGGGTTAGGGGGCACGCATTACGAGCAGTACTTC. Translating it yields CASSPGLGGTHYEQYF. Full variable domain (remainder filled in from reference TRBV7-9 and TRBJ2-7): DTGVSQNPRHKITKRGQNVTFRCDPISEHNRLYWYRQTLGQGPEFLTYFQNEAQLEKSRLLSDRFSAERPKGSFSTLEIQRTEQGDSAMYLCASSPGLGGTHYEQYFGPGTRLTVT.

This clone has more than one count but fewer than ten. The chain carries TRBV27 and TRBJ1-1; D is unclear. Germline loops: CDR1 MNHEY, CDR2 SMNVEV (reference sequence). The CDR3 is 13 residues long. The V and J ends lost 3 bases and 2 bases respectively, with 7 bases between them. The CDR3 is CASSFQINTEAFF. The CDR3 nucleotides are TGTGCCAGCAGTTTCCAGATAAACACTGAAGCTTTCTTT.

This clone was observed once. The V gene is TRBV7-2, the J gene TRBJ2-5, with a possible D match to TRBD1 (5 bases). CDR3 length: 15 residues. Trimming stripped 3 bases from V and 5 bases from J, with 16 bases between. Germline V lookup: CDR1 SGHTA, CDR2 FQGNSA. CDR3 in DNA: TGTGCCAGCAGCTTTGGTCAGGGAAGGTATGAGACCCAGTACTTC. Protein product: CASSFGQGRYETQYF.

The J gene is TRBJ2-1, the V gene TRBV15; D might be TRBD2 (5 bases). The CDR3 totals 14 residues. CDR1 LNHNV and CDR2 YYDKDF come from the germline V gene (reference sequence). Between the trimmed V and J ends, which lost 9 bases and 10 bases, there was a span of 22 bases. The CDR3 DNA is TGTGCCACGCGGCCGGGAACTACTCTGGGCGAGCAGTTCTTC. It specifies CATRPGTTLGEQFF.

With regard to this clone: The same CDR3 is also encoded by other DNA sequences in this sample. V is TRBV5-6 and J is TRBJ2-1; D gene uncertain. The germline V and J ends were trimmed by 1 base and 6 bases, with 2 bases remaining between them. CDR3 length equals 11 residues. Germline lookup yields CDR1 SGHDT and CDR2 YYEEEE. CDR3 residues: CASSLINEQFF. CDR3 coding DNA: TGTGCCAGCAGCTTGATCAATGAGCAGTTCTTC. Full variable domain (missing parts from reference TRBV5-6 and TRBJ2-1): DAGVTQSPTHLIKTRGQQVTLRCSPKSGHDTVSWYQQALGQGPQFIFQYYEEEERQRGNFPDRFSGHQFPNYSSELNVNALLLGDSALYLCASSLINEQFFGPGTRLTVL.

The chain links TRBV5-1 to TRBJ1-4; D is unclear. The CDR3 contains 14 residues. V lost 5 bases and J 7 bases, leaving 15 bases between the germline ends. Per germline, CDR1 SGHRS and CDR2 YFSETQ. CDR3 DNA sequence: TGCGCCAGCAGTCTAGGCAGGTTGAGTGAAAAACTGTTTTTT. Translation gives CASSLGRLSEKLFF.

V usage is TRBV18 and J usage is TRBJ2-7, with a weak D call TRBD2 (5 bases). V was cut by 4 bases and J by 7 bases, with 20 bases left in between. The CDR3 is 15 residues long. Germline CDR1 is KGHSH and CDR2 is LQKENI. CDR3 loop: CASSRRTSTLLEQYF. The CDR3 DNA reads as TGTGCCAGCTCACGTCGTACTAGTACTTTACTTGAGCAGTACTTC.

This clone was recorded a few times. The CDR3 loop reads CASSFGPGAGTEAFF. In nucleotides, the CDR3 is TGTGCCAGCAGTTTTGGACCGGGGGCGGGCACTGAAGCTTTCTTT. The chain joins TRBV5-6 to TRBJ1-1, with D tentatively TRBD1 (6 bases). CDR3 length equals 15 residues. Germline CDR1 SGHDT, CDR2 YYEEEE. Trimming pared 5 bases from V and 4 bases from J, leaving 18 bases between. Full variable domain (missing parts from reference TRBV5-6 and TRBJ1-1): DAGVTQSPTHLIKTRGQQVTLRCSPKSGHDTVSWYQQALGQGPQFIFQYYEEEERQRGNFPDRFSGHQFPNYSSELNVNALLLGDSALYLCASSFGPGAGTEAFFGQGTRLTVV.

The chain carries TRBV5-1 and TRBJ2-2; 7 nucleotides agree with TRBD1. V lost 1 base to trimming and J lost 2 bases; unmatched junction nucleotides: 5. The CDR3 loop spans 16 amino acids. CDR1 and CDR2 (germline): SGHRS, YFSETQ. CDR3 DNA sequence: TGCGCCAGCAGCTTGTTGTCAGGGGGAAACACCGGGGAGCTGTTTTTT. Translated, it gives CASSLLSGGNTGELFF.

This clone appeared a few times. The chain is built from TRBV27 and TRBJ1-6; possible D gene TRBD1, 5 bases. Germline V gene sequence: CDR1 MNHEY, CDR2 SMNVEV (reference sequence). Trimming took 3 bases from V and 10 from J, leaving 16 bases between them. This CDR3 contains 15 residues. The CDR3 is CASSFWGRGGSPLHF. Written as DNA, the CDR3 is TGTGCCAGCAGTTTCTGGGGAAGGGGCGGCTCACCCCTCCACTTT.

The chain has TRBV28 and TRBJ2-2; no clear D gene. The germline CDR1 and CDR2 sequences are MDHEN and SYDVKM. The CDR3 extends over 20 amino acids. The V end lost 4 bases, the J end lost 0 bases, and 24 bases lay between the germline ends. Here the CDR3 DNA reads TGTGCCAGCAGTTACCCTCCCGCGTCGACCCGCTATCCGAACACCGGGGAGCTGTTTTTT. It encodes CASSYPPASTRYPNTGELFF.

The chain couples TRBV19 to TRBJ2-1, with TRBD2 identical over 11 bases. The CDR3 contains 15 residues. V shed 4 bases and J 8 bases; nucleotides not matched to a gene: 7. Germline V gives CDR1 LNHDA, CDR2 SQIVND (reference sequence). The CDR3 loop reads CASSTLAGGSYEQFF. Written as DNA, the CDR3 is TGTGCCAGTAGTACCCTAGCGGGGGGAAGTTATGAGCAGTTCTTC.

CDR3 bases: TGTGCCAGCAGCTTAGCTCCTAGCGGGAAGAGAACCGGGGAGCTGTTTTTT. It specifies CASSLAPSGKRTGELFF. The chain has TRBV7-8 and TRBJ2-2, with 9 bases matching TRBD2. V lost 0 bases and J lost 5; bases outside the gene matches: 7. This CDR3 is 17 amino acids long. Germline CDR1 SGHVS, CDR2 FQNEAQ. The whole variable domain, remainder taken from reference TRBV7-8 and TRBJ2-2, is GAGVSQSPRYKVAKRGQDVALRCDPISGHVSLFWYQQALGQGPEFLTYFQNEAQLDKSGLPSDRFFAERPEGSVSTLKIQRTQQEDSAVYLCASSLAPSGKRTGELFFGEGSRLTVL.

With respect to this clone: Additional DNA sequences in this sample encode the identical CDR3. The chain recombines TRBV29-1 with TRBJ2-3; D perhaps matches TRBD1 (5 bases). The germline gives CDR1 SQVTM, CDR2 ANQGSEA. The CDR3 length is 12 residues. V lost 3 bases and J 1 base, leaving 5 bases between the germline ends. CDR3 in DNA: TGCAGCGTTGACAGGGGCACAGATACGCAGTATTTT. Translated: CSVDRGTDTQYF.

V gene TRBV2 combines with J gene TRBJ2-5, with D unclear. The end of the DNA is better explained by TRBJ2-7, so the J call may be wrong. The CDR3 is 14 residues long. Germline V gene data show CDR1 as SNHLY and CDR2 as FYNNEI. The CDR3 protein is CASSVLEVVYEQYF. In nucleotides, the CDR3 is TGTGCCAGCAGTGTATTAGAGGTTGTCTACGAGCAGTACTTC.

This chain uses TRBV15 with TRBJ2-7; 7 bases align to TRBD1. This CDR3 has 14 amino acids. Germline-derived CDR1 and CDR2 are LNHNV and YYDKDF (reference sequence). V was pared by 5 bases and J by 3 bases, with 7 bases of the junction left unmatched. CDR3 nucleotide sequence: TGTGCCACCAGCCGATCGACAGGGAGCTACGAGCAGTACTTC. Translation gives CATSRSTGSYEQYF.